This T cell receptor (beta chain) stems from a study of blood T cell repertoires in COVID-19. The V end lost 3 bases, the J end lost 2 bases, and 7 bases lay between the germline ends. This CDR3 contains 14 residues. The germline gives CDR1 LNHDA, CDR2 SQIVND (reference sequence). The method was immunoSEQ multiplex PCR; TCRdb's version includes in-frame clones alone and lacks a portion of them. The sample yields over 200,000 clones, around 90% seen once. The sequenced sample was peripheral blood. This clonotype was obtained from a human donor in a cohort sampled during active COVID-19. The gene calls are TRBV19 and TRBJ1-4; tentatively, D is TRBD1 (5 bases). CDR3 sequence (DNA): TGTGCCAGTAGTATCGGGGGTACTAATGAAAAACTGTTTTTT. It translates to CASSIGGTNEKLFF.